The 22 T cell receptor beta chains below were found in one sample sequenced in a study of shared clonotypes between healthy human individuals. CD45RO-negative CD8 cells positively selected for CCR7 made up the naive population, which excluded terminally differentiated effector memory CD45RA+ cells. Sequencing was performed with immunoSEQ multiplex PCR; in TCRdb, only in-frame clones are kept and a portion is missing. Of about 2.1 million clones listed, 85% to 95% are singletons. The sequenced sample consisted of naive CD8+ T cells from PBMCs. Receptor source: a man between 18 and 35 years old in good health. Some clones in this sample may be carry-over from other donors' samples.

The chain uses TRBV6-1 and TRBJ2-7; the match to TRBD1 covers 11 bases. Germline V lookup: CDR1 MNHNS, CDR2 SASEGT. The ends lost 2 bases at V and 1 base at J; junction bases unmatched: 4. This CDR3 has 16 residues. CDR3 DNA sequence: TGTGCCAGCAGTGAAAGAGGACAGGGGGCATCCTACGAGCAGTACTTC. Its protein is CASSERGQGASYEQYF.

This clone was observed a few times. The chain is built from TRBV19 and TRBJ2-7, with 8 bases that match TRBD1. Unmatched junction bases numbered 6, after V lost 6 bases and J lost 2 bases. This CDR3 region has 14 residues. Germline V gives CDR1 LNHDA, CDR2 SQIVND (reference sequence). The CDR3 spells CASRLTGVAYEQYF. In DNA, the CDR3 is TGTGCCAGTAGACTGACAGGGGTCGCCTACGAGCAGTACTTC.

Only one count was recorded for this clone. The genes are TRBV6-1 and TRBJ1-1, with D uncertain. V gave up 8 bases and J gave up 3 bases, with 16 bases separating them. The CDR3 is 14 residues long. Germline values: CDR1 MNHNS, CDR2 SASEGT. This CDR3 reads CASGFGSAYTEAFF. DNA of the CDR3: TGTGCCAGCGGGTTCGGCTCCGCGTACACTGAAGCTTTCTTT.

This chain connects TRBV27 to TRBJ1-1; D gene ambiguous. The CDR3 spans 13 residues. The germline V gene encodes CDR1 MNHEY and CDR2 SMNVEV (reference sequence). Trimming cost V 4 bases and J 7 bases, with 13 bases left between them. The CDR3 region has the DNA TGTGCCAGCAGTTCCCTCTCGACCATTGAAGCTTTCTTT. Its translation is CASSSLSTIEAFF.

The chain employs TRBV30 and TRBJ2-1, with D tentatively TRBD1 or TRBD2 (6 bases each). V lost 1 base to trimming and J lost 3 bases, with 10 bases between them. This CDR3 region has 14 residues. Germline V CDR1 and CDR2: GTSNPN, SVGIG (reference sequence). This CDR3 is CAWSEGGNYNEQFF. Here the CDR3 DNA reads TGTGCCTGGAGTGAAGGGGGGAACTACAATGAGCAGTTCTTC.

The V gene is TRBV7-9, the J gene TRBJ2-5; D not certain. The J call is in doubt because the DNA end fits TRBJ2-7 better. This CDR3 comprises 12 residues. CDR1 and CDR2 (germline): SEHNR, FQNEAQ (reference sequence). Here the CDR3 DNA reads TGTGCCAGCAGTTGGACGGCCTACGAGCAGTACTTC. Translated, it gives CASSWTAYEQYF.

This chain uses TRBV6-5 with TRBJ2-7; TRBD2 aligns across 7 bases. V lost 2 bases, J lost 2 bases, and 3 bases stayed unmatched. Germline CDR1 MNHEY, CDR2 SVGAGI. The length of the CDR3 is 14 residues. The CDR3 loop is CASSYRGLPYEQYF. CDR3 DNA: TGTGCCAGCAGTTACAGGGGACTACCCTACGAGCAGTACTTC.

The rearrangement joins TRBV6-5 to TRBJ1-2; D not resolved. Trimming took 2 bases from V and 11 from J, leaving 24 bases between them. Per germline, CDR1 MNHEY and CDR2 SVGAGI. The CDR3 spans 16 residues. CDR3 sequence (DNA): TGTGCCAGCAGTTACGCCCTCGACATTTTTCGCGCGGGGTACACCTTC. Its protein product is CASSYALDIFRAGYTF.

This chain connects TRBV19 to TRBJ2-7; TRBD2 matches at 14 bases. The CDR3 loop spans 17 amino acids. The J segment lost 0 bases and the V segment lost 8 bases, leaving 9 bases of the junction unmatched. CDR1 is LNHDA, CDR2 SQIVND, per germline (reference sequence). The CDR3 sequence is CASSGLAGVSSSYEQYF. CDR3 DNA: TGTGCCAGTTCGGGACTAGCGGGAGTCTCGAGCTCCTACGAGCAGTACTTC.

This chain links TRBV28 with TRBJ2-6, with D possibly TRBD1 on 6 matching bases. V was clipped by 4 bases and J by 2 bases, with 12 bases between them. CDR1 and CDR2 (germline): MDHEN, SYDVKM. This CDR3 region has 16 residues. The CDR3 here is CASSSLRGAGANVLTF. The CDR3 nucleotides are TGTGCCAGCAGTTCCCTCAGGGGAGCTGGGGCCAACGTCCTGACTTTC.

The chain combines TRBV9 with TRBJ2-6, with D unresolved. The CDR3 consists of 16 residues. Germline values: CDR1 SGDLS, CDR2 YYNGEE. The germline V and J ends were trimmed by 4 bases and 0 bases, with 11 bases remaining between them. CDR3 amino acids: CASSPRGVSGANVLTF. CDR3 nucleotide sequence: TGTGCCAGCAGCCCTCGAGGTGTCTCTGGGGCCAACGTCCTGACTTTC.

The table lists this clone with a few counts. The genes are TRBV2 and TRBJ1-1; TRBD1 might be the D (6 bases). Germline V lookup: CDR1 SNHLY, CDR2 FYNNEI. The CDR3 has 15 residues. Between the trimmed V and J ends, which lost 6 bases and 0 bases, there was a span of 14 bases. The DNA of the CDR3 is TGTGCCAGCAGAACCACAGGGTCCATGAACACTGAAGCTTTCTTT. Protein sequence: CASRTTGSMNTEAFF.

The chain combines TRBV19 with TRBJ1-1, with a weak D call TRBD1 (5 bases). Trimming pared 8 bases from V and 6 bases from J, leaving 16 bases between. This CDR3 has 13 residues. The germline V gene encodes CDR1 LNHDA and CDR2 SQIVND (reference sequence). This CDR3 reads CASARGGLAEAFF. CDR3 DNA sequence: TGTGCCAGTGCCCGGGGGGGATTAGCTGAAGCTTTCTTT.

The chain carries TRBV27 and TRBJ2-7; TRBD1 aligns across 7 bases. The CDR3 totals 14 residues. The germline gives CDR1 MNHEY, CDR2 SMNVEV (reference sequence). The trim removed 0 bases at V and 3 bases at J, leaving 2 bases unmatched. In DNA form, the CDR3 reads TGTGCCAGCAGTTTATCGCCAGGGGGCTACGAGCAGTACTTC. Its protein product is CASSLSPGGYEQYF.

The chain recombines TRBV7-9 with TRBJ2-1; D might be TRBD1 or TRBD2, each matching 5 bases. Germline V CDR1 and CDR2: SEHNR, FQNEAQ (reference sequence). Trimming removed 7 bases at V and 0 bases at J, with 10 bases between. The CDR3 spans 14 residues. The CDR3 sequence is CASTRGDSYNEQFF. The DNA of the CDR3 is TGTGCCAGCACCCGAGGGGACTCCTACAATGAGCAGTTCTTC.

The CDR3 region is CASSIDLQGEGTGELFF. CDR3 bases: TGTGCCAGTAGTATAGATCTTCAGGGTGAGGGCACCGGGGAGCTGTTTTTT. The chain has TRBV19 and TRBJ2-2; D is possibly TRBD1 or TRBD2 (5 bases each). Germline lookup yields CDR1 LNHDA and CDR2 SQIVND (reference sequence). The CDR3 runs to 17 residues. V shed 0 bases and J shed 4 bases, with 15 bases lying between them.

The chain joins TRBV11-2 to TRBJ2-7; TRBD2 agrees at 8 bases. V shed 6 bases and J 3 bases; nucleotides not matched to a gene: 13. CDR3 length: 16 residues. Germline loops: CDR1 SGHAT, CDR2 FQNNGV. The CDR3: CASRPLGGGRNYEQYF. CDR3 DNA: TGTGCCAGCAGGCCCCTCGGGGGGGGGAGAAACTACGAGCAGTACTTC.

V usage is TRBV10-3 and J usage is TRBJ2-2; D unresolved. V dropped 9 bases and J dropped 3 bases, with 11 bases sitting between them. The CDR3 spans 13 residues. Looked up from germline, CDR1 is ENHRY and CDR2 is SYGVKD. The CDR3 nucleotides are TGTGCCATACCGGCGGTGGACACCGGGGAGCTGTTTTTT. It translates to CAIPAVDTGELFF.

V gene TRBV19 combines with J gene TRBJ2-3, with unresolved D. The CDR3 sequence is 14 residues long. Germline-derived CDR1 and CDR2 are LNHDA and SQIVND (reference sequence). Trimming cost V 2 bases and J 8 bases, with 14 bases left between them. In DNA, the CDR3 is TGTGCCAGTAGTATAACCTCCGCACTATCTACGCAGTATTTT. It codes for CASSITSALSTQYF.

The DNA for the CDR3 is TGTGCCAGCAGCAAACGGGCGGGACCCGAGCAGTTCTTC. Protein: CASSKRAGPEQFF. This chain links TRBV7-9 with TRBJ2-1; D is perhaps TRBD2 (6 bases). Germline V gene lookup returns CDR1 SEHNR and CDR2 FQNEAQ (reference sequence). Trimming shortened V by 5 bases and J by 10 bases, and 15 bases separated the two germline ends. The CDR3 extends over 13 amino acids.

The chain has TRBV27 and TRBJ2-7; TRBD2 might be the D (5 bases). Germline loops: CDR1 MNHEY, CDR2 SMNVEV (reference sequence). The CDR3 extends over 15 amino acids. Trimming stripped 2 bases from V and 4 bases from J, with 15 bases between. The CDR3 here is CASSLVGEVAYEQYF. The CDR3 nucleotides are TGTGCCAGCAGTTTAGTCGGGGAAGTCGCATACGAGCAGTACTTC.

The V call is TRBV10-2, the J call TRBJ2-3, with TRBD2 matching over 8 bases. The CDR3 is made up of 15 amino acids. Per germline, CDR1 WSHSY and CDR2 SAAADI. J gave up 3 bases and V 7 bases, and 9 bases lay outside the gene matches. The CDR3 spells CASTPGSGMTDTQYF. The CDR3 DNA reads as TGCGCCAGCACCCCGGGTAGCGGGATGACAGATACGCAGTATTTT.